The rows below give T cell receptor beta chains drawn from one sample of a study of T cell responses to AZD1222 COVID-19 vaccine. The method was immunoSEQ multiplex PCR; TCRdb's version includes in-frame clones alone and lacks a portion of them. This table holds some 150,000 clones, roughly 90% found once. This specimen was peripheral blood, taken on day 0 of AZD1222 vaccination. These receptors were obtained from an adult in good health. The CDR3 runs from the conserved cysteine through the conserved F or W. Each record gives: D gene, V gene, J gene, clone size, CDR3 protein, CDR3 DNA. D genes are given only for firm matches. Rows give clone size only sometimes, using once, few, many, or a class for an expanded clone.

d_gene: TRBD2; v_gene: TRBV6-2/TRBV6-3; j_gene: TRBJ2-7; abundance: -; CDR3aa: CASSYPGGRELSYEQYF; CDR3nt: TGTGCCAGCAGTTACCCGGGGGGGCGGGAGTTATCCTACGAGCAGTACTTC
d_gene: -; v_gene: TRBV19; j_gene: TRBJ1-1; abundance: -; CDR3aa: CASSIEENTEAFF; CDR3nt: TGTGCCAGTAGTATAGAGGAGAACACTGAAGCTTTCTTT
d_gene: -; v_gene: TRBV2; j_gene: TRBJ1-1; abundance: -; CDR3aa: CASRKGSNTEAFF; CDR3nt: TGTGCCAGCAGAAAAGGATCGAACACTGAAGCTTTCTTT
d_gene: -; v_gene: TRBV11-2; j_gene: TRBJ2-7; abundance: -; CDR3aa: CASSLERGTNEQYF; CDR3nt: TGTGCCAGCAGCTTGGAGAGAGGGACCAACGAGCAGTACTTC
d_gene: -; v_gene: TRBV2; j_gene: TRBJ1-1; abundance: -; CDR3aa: CASSEAYQGGAFF; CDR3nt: TGTGCCAGCAGTGAAGCATATCAAGGCGGTGCTTTCTTT
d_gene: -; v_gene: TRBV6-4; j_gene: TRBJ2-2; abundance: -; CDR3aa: CASSGSESGELFF; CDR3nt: TGTGCCAGCAGTGGAAGCGAGTCCGGGGAGCTGTTTTTT
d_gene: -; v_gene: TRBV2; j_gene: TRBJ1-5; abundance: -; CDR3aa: CASSELGERIRNQPQHF; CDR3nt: TGTGCCAGCAGTGAGTTGGGGGAACGGATCCGCAATCAGCCCCAGCATTTT
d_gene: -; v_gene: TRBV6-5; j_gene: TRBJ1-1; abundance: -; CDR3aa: CASTTGLRIEAFF; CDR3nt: TGTGCCAGCACCACGGGACTTCGGATTGAAGCTTTCTTT
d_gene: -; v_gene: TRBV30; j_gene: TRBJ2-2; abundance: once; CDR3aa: CAWRKYRTGAGELFF; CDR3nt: TGTGCCTGGAGAAAATATAGGACCGGGGCCGGGGAGCTGTTTTTT
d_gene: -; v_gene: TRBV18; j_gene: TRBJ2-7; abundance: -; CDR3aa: CASSPRLHESSYEQYF; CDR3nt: TGTGCCAGCTCACCACGCTTACACGAGAGCTCCTACGAGCAGTACTTC
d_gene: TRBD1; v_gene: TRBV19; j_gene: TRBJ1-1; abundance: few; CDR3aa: CASSPRQGGGNTEAFF; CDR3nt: TGTGCCAGTAGTCCACGACAGGGCGGAGGGAACACTGAAGCTTTCTTT
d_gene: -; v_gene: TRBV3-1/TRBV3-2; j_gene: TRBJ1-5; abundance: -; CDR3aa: CASRASGGSGQPQHF; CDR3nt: TGTGCCAGCCGAGCCTCAGGTGGCTCGGGACAGCCCCAGCATTTT
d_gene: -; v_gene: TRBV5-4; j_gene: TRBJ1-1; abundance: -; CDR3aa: CASSLGGLGTEAFF; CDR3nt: TGTGCCAGCAGCTTAGGAGGGTTGGGCACTGAAGCTTTCTTT
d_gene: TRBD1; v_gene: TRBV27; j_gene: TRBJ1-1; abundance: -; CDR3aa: CASSFNLQGPTEAFF; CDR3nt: TGTGCCAGCAGTTTTAACTTACAGGGGCCCACTGAAGCTTTCTTT
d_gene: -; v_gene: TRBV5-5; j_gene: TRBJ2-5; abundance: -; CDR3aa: CASSALTGLTETQYF; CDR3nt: TGTGCCAGCAGCGCGCTGACCGGGCTGACGGAGACCCAGTACTTC
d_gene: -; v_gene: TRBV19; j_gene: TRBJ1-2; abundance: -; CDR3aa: CASSQIGLRLSPYTF; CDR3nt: TGTGCCAGTAGTCAAATAGGTCTTCGGCTCTCGCCCTACACCTTC
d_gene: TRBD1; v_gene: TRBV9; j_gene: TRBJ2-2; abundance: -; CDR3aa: CASSPRQGGGTGELFF; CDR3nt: TGTGCCAGCAGCCCTAGACAGGGGGGAGGAACCGGGGAGCTGTTTTTT
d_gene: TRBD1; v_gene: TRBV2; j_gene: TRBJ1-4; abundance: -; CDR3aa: CASRIQGASEKLFF; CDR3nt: TGTGCCAGCAGGATACAGGGGGCGTCCGAAAAACTGTTTTTT
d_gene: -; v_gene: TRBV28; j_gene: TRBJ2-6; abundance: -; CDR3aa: CASSLPGSGANVLTF; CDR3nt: TGTGCCAGCAGTTTGCCCGGGTCTGGGGCCAACGTCCTGACTTTC
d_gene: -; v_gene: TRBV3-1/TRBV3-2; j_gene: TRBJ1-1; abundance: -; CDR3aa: CASSQAAQDGSTEAFF; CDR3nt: TGTGCCAGCAGCCAAGCGGCCCAAGACGGGTCGACTGAAGCTTTCTTT
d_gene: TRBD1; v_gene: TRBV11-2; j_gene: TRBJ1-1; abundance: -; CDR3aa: CASSGQGIMNTEAFF; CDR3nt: TGTGCCAGCAGCGGACAGGGTATAATGAACACTGAAGCTTTCTTT
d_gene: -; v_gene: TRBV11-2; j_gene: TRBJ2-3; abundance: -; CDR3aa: CASSLGVKDTQYF; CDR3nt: TGTGCCAGCAGCTTGGGGGTAAAAGATACGCAGTATTTT
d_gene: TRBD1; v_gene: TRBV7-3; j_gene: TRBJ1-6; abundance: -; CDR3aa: CASSLGTALSPLHF; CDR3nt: TGTGCCAGCAGCTTAGGGACAGCACTTTCACCCCTCCACTTT
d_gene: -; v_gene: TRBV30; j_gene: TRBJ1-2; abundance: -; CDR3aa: CASRSSEESGYTF; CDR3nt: TGTGCCTCTCGCTCCTCAGAGGAAAGTGGCTACACCTTC
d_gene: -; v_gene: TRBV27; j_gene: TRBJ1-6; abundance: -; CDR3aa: CASSLGGGPGSPLHF; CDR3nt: TGTGCCAGCAGTTTGGGTGGGGGCCCTGGTTCACCCCTCCACTTT
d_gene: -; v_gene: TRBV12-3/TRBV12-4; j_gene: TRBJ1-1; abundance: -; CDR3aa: CASSSPGGAFF; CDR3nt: TGTGCCAGCAGTTCCCCGGGGGGCGCTTTCTTT
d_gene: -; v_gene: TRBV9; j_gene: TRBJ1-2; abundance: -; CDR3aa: CASSVGEGVGFLGGYTF; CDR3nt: TGTGCCAGCAGCGTAGGGGAGGGAGTCGGCTTCCTAGGTGGCTACACCTTC
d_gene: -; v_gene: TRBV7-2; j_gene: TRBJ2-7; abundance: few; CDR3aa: CASSLYRHEQYF; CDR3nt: TGTGCCAGCAGCTTATACCGGCACGAGCAGTACTTC
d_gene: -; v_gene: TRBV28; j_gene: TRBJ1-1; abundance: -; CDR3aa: CASSPFDTYTEAFF; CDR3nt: TGTGCCAGCAGCCCCTTCGACACCTACACTGAAGCTTTCTTT
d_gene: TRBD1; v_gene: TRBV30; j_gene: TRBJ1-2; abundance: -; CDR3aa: CAWSHDRTGDNYGYTF; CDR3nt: TGTGCCTGGAGTCATGACAGGACAGGGGATAACTATGGCTACACCTTC
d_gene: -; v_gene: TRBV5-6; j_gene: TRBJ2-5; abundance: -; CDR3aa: CASSLALNSYQETQYF; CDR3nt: TGTGCCAGCAGCTTGGCTCTGAACTCGTACCAAGAGACCCAGTACTTC
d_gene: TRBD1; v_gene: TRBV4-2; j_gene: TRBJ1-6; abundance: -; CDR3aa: CASSHGTVSDNSPLHF; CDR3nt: TGTGCCAGCAGTCACGGGACAGTGTCCGATAATTCACCCCTCCACTTT
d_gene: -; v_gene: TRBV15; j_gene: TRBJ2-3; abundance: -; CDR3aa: CATSSSVGRVTDTQYF; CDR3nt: TGTGCCACCAGCTCCAGCGTAGGCAGGGTCACAGATACGCAGTATTTT
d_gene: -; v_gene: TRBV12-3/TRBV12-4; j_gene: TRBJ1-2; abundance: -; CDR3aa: CASSRVEGSGYTF; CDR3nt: TGTGCCAGCAGTCGGGTGGAGGGCAGTGGCTACACCTTC
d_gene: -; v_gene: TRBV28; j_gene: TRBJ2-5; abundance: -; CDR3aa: CASSSSSGAKDQETQYF; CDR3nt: TGTGCCAGCAGTTCCTCCTCGGGGGCGAAGGACCAAGAGACCCAGTACTTC
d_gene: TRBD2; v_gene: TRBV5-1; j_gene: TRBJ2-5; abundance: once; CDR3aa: CASSLAGLAGVLQETQYF; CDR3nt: TGCGCCAGCAGCCTCGCGGGACTAGCGGGAGTTTTACAAGAGACCCAGTACTTC
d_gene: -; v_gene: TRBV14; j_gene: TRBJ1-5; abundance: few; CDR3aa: CASSQDLGQPQHF; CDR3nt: TGTGCCAGCAGCCAAGATCTCGGTCAGCCCCAGCATTTT
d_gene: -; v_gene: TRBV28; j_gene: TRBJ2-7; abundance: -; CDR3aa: CASSFRPPREGYEQYF; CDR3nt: TGTGCCAGCAGTTTTCGCCCCCCGCGGGAAGGTTACGAGCAGTACTTC
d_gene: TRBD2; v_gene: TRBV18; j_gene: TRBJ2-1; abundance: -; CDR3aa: CASSPISGEPNEQFF; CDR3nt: TGTGCCAGCTCACCAATTAGCGGGGAACCCAATGAGCAGTTCTTC
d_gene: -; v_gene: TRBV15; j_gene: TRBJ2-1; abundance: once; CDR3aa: CATSRDSNKIQGQFF; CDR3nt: TGTGCCACCAGCAGAGATTCAAATAAGATCCAAGGGCAGTTCTTC
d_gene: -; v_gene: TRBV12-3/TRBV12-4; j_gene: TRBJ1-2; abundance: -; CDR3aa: CASILRSGYGYTF; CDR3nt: TGTGCCAGCATCCTTCGGTCGGGGTACGGCTACACCTTC
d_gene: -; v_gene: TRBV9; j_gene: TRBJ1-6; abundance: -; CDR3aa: CASSVSVGGGSYNSPLHF; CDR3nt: TGTGCCAGCAGCGTGAGCGTTGGGGGGGGATCCTATAATTCACCCCTCCACTTT
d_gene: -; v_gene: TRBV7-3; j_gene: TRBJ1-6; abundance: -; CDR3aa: CASSLGGSVGGSASPLHF; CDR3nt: TGTGCCAGCAGCTTAGGCGGGTCCGTCGGGGGCTCAGCCTCACCCCTCCACTTT
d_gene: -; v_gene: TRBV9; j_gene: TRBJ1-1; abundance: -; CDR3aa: CASSVAGNTEAFF; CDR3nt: TGTGCCAGCAGCGTAGCAGGGAACACTGAAGCTTTCTTT
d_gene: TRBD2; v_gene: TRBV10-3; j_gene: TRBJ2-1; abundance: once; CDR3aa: CAISYGLAGVGSYNEQFF; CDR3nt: TGTGCCATCAGTTATGGACTAGCGGGAGTTGGGTCCTACAATGAGCAGTTCTTC
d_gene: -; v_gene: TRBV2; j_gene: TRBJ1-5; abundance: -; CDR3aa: CASIPDRSNQPQHF; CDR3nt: TGTGCCAGCATCCCCGACAGGTCTAATCAGCCCCAGCATTTT
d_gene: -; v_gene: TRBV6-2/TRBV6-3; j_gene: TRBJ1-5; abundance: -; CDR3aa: CASSYPPLGDYSNQPQHF; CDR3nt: TGTGCCAGCAGTTACCCCCCTTTGGGGGATTATAGCAATCAGCCCCAGCATTTT
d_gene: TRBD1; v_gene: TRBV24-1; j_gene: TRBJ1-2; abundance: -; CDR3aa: CATSDVRDRGLNGYTF; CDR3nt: TGTGCCACCAGTGATGTCCGGGACAGGGGTCTAAATGGCTACACCTTC